This TCR beta chain comes out of a study of T cells after yellow fever vaccination. Study as a whole: Low-cell-number fractions underwent preparation using SMART-Seq v4 Ultra Low Input.

With respect to this clonotype: Its specificity is unknown.

Whole-study findings and limits: Clones that expanded after primary vaccination mostly reappeared after the booster (nearly 98% CD4, around 87% CD8). Shared CD4/CD8 clonotypes were a small share, likely from convergent recombination.

UMIs were added to TCR cDNA along with a universal primer site when it was made by 5'RACE template switching. TCRdb fed the 5' RACE reads into MiXCR, producing one record per CDR3 protein. The table has approximately 120,000 distinct CDR3 sequences, approximately 9% seen once; the top ten hold 40%. The material sequenced was CD8+ T cells sorted from PBMCs, taken on the day of the yellow fever booster vaccination. This TCR was recovered from a man aged 18 to 30 who received the YFV17D yellow fever vaccine.

CDR3 bases: TGCAGTGCTAGGATTTCGGGGGTGGTTGCAGATACGCAGTATTTT. It translates to CSARISGVVADTQYF. V is TRBV20-1 and J is TRBJ2-3; perhaps TRBD2 as D (6 bases). V gave up 3 bases and J gave up 4 bases, with 17 bases separating them. CDR1 is DFQATT, CDR2 SNEGSKA, per germline (reference sequence). CDR3 length: 15 amino acids.